This TCR beta chain was documented in a study of human T cells and chemical hapten exposure. Deletions cut 0 bases from V and 7 bases from J, with 14 bases between. This CDR3 region has 15 residues. Germline V gene data show CDR1 as LGHDT and CDR2 as YNNKEL (reference sequence). Time point in this sample: pre-sensitization, week 0. The treatment: therapeutic diphenylcyclopropenone sensitization with weekly scalp DPC. Unseparated into fractions, whole blood served as the source from which total RNA was extracted. This clonotype was observed a handful of times. TCRdb called the RACE reads again in MiXCR, with one record for every CDR3 protein. The data show some 36,000 distinct CDR3 sequences, over 9% seen once.

This chain connects TRBV3-1 to TRBJ2-3, with D tentatively TRBD2 (6 bases). This TCR was sampled from a man aged 50 or older with alopecia areata. Some clones in this sample may be carry-over from other donors' samples. Sample: whole blood, taken in connection with sensitization to the hapten diphenylcyclopropenone (DPC). The DNA for the CDR3 is TGTGCCAGCAGCCAAGATTTACTAGCAACGAATACGCAGTATTTT. Translated: CASSQDLLATNTQYF.